These 14 T cell receptor beta chains were sequenced from one sample in a study of CD8+ T cells in alopecia areata. The authors extracted RNA and reverse transcribed it into cDNA as the sequencing template. The assay was immunoSEQ multiplex PCR, and TCRdb's table has in-frame clones only and misses some. This table holds over 100,000 clones with no singletons; the top ten claim less than 20%. Sequencing was carried out using lesional skin. These TCRs come from a C3H/HeJ mouse with alopecia areata. As its MHC haplotype, the strain has H2-k.

On this clone: Gene names follow the mouse nomenclature. The sequence runs out 4 residues before the end of the CDR3; the remainder is reconstructed from the germline J gene. The chain couples TRBV17 to TRBJ2-7, with D maybe TRBD2 (6 bases). CDR1 and CDR2 from the germline V gene are MNHDT and YYDKIL. CDR3 length equals 13 residues. The CDR3 bases that were read are TGTGCTAGCAGTAGACTCTGGGGTTAT. Its protein is CASSRLWGY. The full-length CDR3 reads as CASSRLWGYEQYF.

This clone came up a few times. At residue 12, TCRdb's protein disagrees with the DNA translation; the protein shown here derives from the DNA. The listed genes are named as in mouse. The missing CDR3 end, 3 residues past where the read stops, is filled in from the germline J gene. V gene TRBV13-3 combines with J gene TRBJ1-3; 7 nucleotides match TRBD1. The CDR3 length is 15 residues. From germline, CDR1 is NNHDY and CDR2 SYVADS. CDR3 sequence: CASSGPQGTGDTLYF. Partial CDR3 DNA: TGTGCCAGCAGTGGCCCACAGGGGACTGGAGATACG.

On this clone itself: Mouse germline and gene names are used. Sequencing ends 4 residues short of the CDR3 end; the germline J gene provides the rest. The chain uses TRBV13-3 and TRBJ2-3; 10 nucleotides match TRBD1. Germline loops: CDR1 NNHDY, CDR2 SYVADS. The CDR3 loop spans 14 amino acids. The J segment lost 3 bases and the V segment lost 5 bases, leaving 3 bases of the junction unmatched. The CDR3 loop reads CASSLGQGAETLYF. CDR3 DNA, as far as it was read: TGTGCCAGCAGCCTGGGACAGGGGGCAGAA.

This clone was counted only a few times. Gene names follow the mouse nomenclature. The DNA ends 4 residues before the CDR3 does, and the rest of the CDR3 is filled in from the germline J gene. The chain carries TRBV19 and TRBJ2-1, with TRBD2 identical over 12 bases. CDR1 is FNHDT and CDR2 is SITEND in the germline V gene (reference sequence). This CDR3 is 15 amino acids long. CDR3 bases read: TGTGCCAGCAGCCCCCGGACTGGGGGGGTAGCT. Amino acid sequence: CASSPRTGGVA. The entire CDR3 is CASSPRTGGVAEQFF.

This clone was recorded a few times. Mouse gene names and germline throughout. The read falls 4 residues short of the CDR3 end, and the missing part is taken from the germline J gene. The chain links TRBV1 to TRBJ2-2; weak D call: TRBD1 (6 bases). The CDR3 contains 13 residues. Germline CDR1 and CDR2: NSQYPW and LRSPGD (reference sequence). V lost 6 bases and J lost 1, with 6 bases in between. CDR3 sequence reads: CTCRQGNTGQLYF. The covered CDR3 bases are TGCACCTGCAGACAGGGAAACACCGGG. The entire variable domain, with the rest obtained from reference TRBV1 and TRBJ2-2, is as follows: VTLLEQNPRWRLVPRGQAVNLRCILKNSQYPWMSWYQQDLQKQLQWLFTLRSPGDKEVKSLPGADYLATRVTDTELRLQVANMSQGRTLYCTCRQGNTGQLYFGEGSKLTVL.

Notes on this clone: Gene names and germline refer to mouse. The read gets to within 4 residues of the CDR3 end, and the germline J gene fills in the rest. The V call is TRBV13-3, the J call TRBJ2-4; the match to TRBD2 covers 10 bases. CDR3 length: 15 residues. Germline loops: CDR1 NNHDY, CDR2 SYVADS. The covered CDR3 bases are TGTGCCAGCAGCCCCGACTGGGGGGCCGAAAAC. It codes for CASSPDWGAEN. In full, the CDR3 reads CASSPDWGAENTLYF.

This clone has a handful of counts. These gene names are mouse names. The CDR3 end is not reached by the read, which stops 4 residues before it; the germline J gene fills it in. V is TRBV13-3 and J is TRBJ2-1; 14 positions agree with TRBD2. The germline V gene has CDR1 NNHDY and CDR2 SYVADS. V was pared by 5 bases and J by 3 bases, with 7 bases of the junction left unmatched. The CDR3 runs 17 residues. The CDR3 DNA, read in part, is TGTGCCAGCAGAGGGACTGGGGGGGCGCTCGGCTATGCT. It translates to CASRGTGGALGYA. The whole CDR3 protein reads CASRGTGGALGYAEQFF.

A word on this clone: The database protein in TCRdb disagrees with the DNA translation at residue 14; the sequence shown here was translated from the DNA. Genes and germline come from the mouse. The read terminates 3 residues ahead of where the CDR3 ends, so the germline J gene completes it. The chain couples TRBV16 to TRBJ1-3; 9 bases match TRBD1. V shed 0 bases, J shed 2 bases, and the junction held 5 bases outside the gene matches. Germline V gene data show CDR1 as SGHSA and CDR2 as FRNQAP. The CDR3 sequence is 17 residues long. The part of the CDR3 DNA that was read is TGTGCAAGCAGCTTAGACCCACAGGGGGCAACTGGAAATACG. Translation: CASSLDPQGATGNT. The complete CDR3 protein is CASSLDPQGATGNTLYF.

Many counts were recorded for this clone. These gene names are mouse names. The read falls 4 residues short of the CDR3 end, and the missing part is taken from the germline J gene. The chain links TRBV13-3 to TRBJ1-4, with a weak D call TRBD1 (6 bases). Trimming pared 1 base from V and 1 base from J, leaving 11 bases between. The CDR3 contains 16 residues. Germline V gene sequence: CDR1 NNHDY, CDR2 SYVADS. The CDR3 bases that were read are TGTGCCAGCAGTGATAACGCGGGACATTCCAACGAA. Protein product: CASSDNAGHSNE. The complete CDR3 protein is CASSDNAGHSNERLFF. Drawing the rest from reference TRBV13-3 and TRBJ1-4, the complete variable domain is EAAVTQSPRSKVAVTGGKVTLSCHQTNNHDYMYWYRQDTGHGLRLIHYSYVADSTEKGDIPDGYKASRPSQENFSLILELASLSQTAVYFCASSDNAGHSNERLFFGHGTKLSVL.

A note on this clone: Gene names follow the mouse nomenclature. The read ends 4 residues early relative to the CDR3; the germline J gene fills the gap. The V gene is TRBV19, the J gene TRBJ2-3; 8 bases agree with TRBD2. The trim removed 0 bases at V and 0 bases at J, leaving 6 bases unmatched. Germline values: CDR1 FNHDT, CDR2 SITEND (reference sequence). CDR3 length: 17 amino acids. Incomplete CDR3 DNA: TGTGCCAGCAGTATAGCTGGGGGGACGCCTAGTGCAGAA. Its protein is CASSIAGGTPSAE. The entire CDR3 sequence reads CASSIAGGTPSAETLYF.

Only a few counts were recorded for this clone. The database protein in TCRdb disagrees with the DNA translation at residue 14; the sequence shown here was translated from the DNA. Gene names are the mouse ones. Read coverage stops 3 residues before the CDR3 terminus; the germline J gene supplies the remainder. The chain is built from TRBV13-3 and TRBJ1-3; unclear D gene. Looked up from germline, CDR1 is NNHDY and CDR2 is SYVADS. The CDR3 sequence is 17 residues long. V lost 0 bases to trimming and J lost 0 bases, with 13 bases between them. The covered CDR3 bases are TGTGCCAGCAGTGATGAAGAGGGTCAGAATTCTGGAAATACG. Amino acids: CASSDEEGQNSGNT. The whole CDR3 sequence is CASSDEEGQNSGNTLYF.

Concerning this clone itself: Germline and genes here are mouse. From the germline J gene comes the end of the CDR3, since the read stops 4 residues before it. The rearrangement links TRBV12-1 to TRBJ1-2; maybe TRBD1 (6 bases). Per the germline V gene, CDR1 is SGHSN and CDR2 is HYEKVE. The CDR3 runs 14 residues. V was trimmed by 2 bases and J by 1 base, leaving 10 bases between them. CDR3 bases read: TGTGCCAGCTCTCGAACGGACAGAAACTCC. Translated, it gives CASSRTDRNS. The entire CDR3 protein reads CASSRTDRNSDYTF.

Concerning this clone itself: Gene names denote mouse genes. The read terminates 4 residues ahead of where the CDR3 ends, so the germline J gene completes it. The chain is built from TRBV13-2 and TRBJ2-1, with 11 positions matching TRBD2. CDR1 is NNHNN and CDR2 is SYGAGS in the germline V gene (reference sequence). The CDR3 contains 16 residues. V gave up 0 bases and J gave up 6 bases; unmatched junction bases: 5. The part of the CDR3 DNA that was read is TGTGCCAGCGGTGATGCCACTGGGGGGGCGCTTGCT. As protein: CASGDATGGALA. From start to end, the CDR3 is CASGDATGGALAEQFF.

This clone has only a few counts. Gene names are the mouse ones. The CDR3 end lies 4 residues beyond the end of the read and is filled in from the germline J gene. The V call is TRBV1, the J call TRBJ2-2; 7 bases are shared with TRBD1. Germline-derived CDR1 and CDR2 are NSQYPW and LRSPGD (reference sequence). V was clipped by 0 bases and J by 0 bases; unmatched bases: 4. This CDR3 is 17 amino acids long. Incomplete CDR3 DNA: TGCACCTGCAGTGCAGATTCCGGGACAGCAAACACCGGG. Translation: CTCSADSGTANTG. The whole CDR3 is CTCSADSGTANTGQLYF.